This T cell receptor (beta chain) was identified during a study of shared T cell receptors in the human thymus. Sequenced by immunoSEQ multiplex PCR; TCRdb stores in-frame clones only, minus some. Of roughly 660,000 clones in the sample, roughly 90% are singletons; the top ten hold about 0.01%. Germline V gives CDR1 MNHNS, CDR2 SASEGT. This CDR3 is built from 14 residues. Trimming at V came to 9 bases and at J to 1 base, leaving 8 bases not matched to a gene. This sample also belongs to another study, concerning human thymus T cells.

The chain employs TRBV6-1 and TRBJ2-7; 8 positions agree with TRBD1. The source is a boy younger than two with a congenital heart defect. Sequencing input: thymocytes. The CDR3 loop reads CASLGQGNSYEQYF. In nucleotides, the CDR3 is TGTGCCAGTCTAGGACAGGGTAATTCCTACGAGCAGTACTTC.